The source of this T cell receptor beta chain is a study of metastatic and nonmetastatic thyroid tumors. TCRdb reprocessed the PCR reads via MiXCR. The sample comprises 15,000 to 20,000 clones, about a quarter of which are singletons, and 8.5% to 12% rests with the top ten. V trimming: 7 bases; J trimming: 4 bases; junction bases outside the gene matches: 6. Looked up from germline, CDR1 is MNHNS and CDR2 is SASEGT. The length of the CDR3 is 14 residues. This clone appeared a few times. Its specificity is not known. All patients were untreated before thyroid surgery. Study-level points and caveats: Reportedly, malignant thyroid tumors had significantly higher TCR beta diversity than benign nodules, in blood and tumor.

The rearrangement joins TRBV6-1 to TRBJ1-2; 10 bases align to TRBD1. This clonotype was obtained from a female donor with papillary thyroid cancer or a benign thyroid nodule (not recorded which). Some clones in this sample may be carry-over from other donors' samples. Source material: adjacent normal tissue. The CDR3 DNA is TGTGCCAGCACCTCGACAGGGGGCTCCTATGGCTACACCTTC. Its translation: CASTSTGGSYGYTF.